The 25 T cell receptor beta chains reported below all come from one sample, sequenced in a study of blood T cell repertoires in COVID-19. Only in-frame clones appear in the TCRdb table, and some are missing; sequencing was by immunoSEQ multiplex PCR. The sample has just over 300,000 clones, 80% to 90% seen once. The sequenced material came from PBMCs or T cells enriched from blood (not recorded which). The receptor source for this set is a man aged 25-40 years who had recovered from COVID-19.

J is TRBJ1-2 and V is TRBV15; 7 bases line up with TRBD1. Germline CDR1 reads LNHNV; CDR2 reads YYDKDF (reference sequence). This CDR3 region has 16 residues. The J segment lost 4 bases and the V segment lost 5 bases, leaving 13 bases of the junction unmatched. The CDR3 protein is CATSSRTGSFSYGYTF. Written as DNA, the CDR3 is TGTGCCACCAGCTCACGGACAGGTTCATTTAGCTATGGCTACACCTTC.

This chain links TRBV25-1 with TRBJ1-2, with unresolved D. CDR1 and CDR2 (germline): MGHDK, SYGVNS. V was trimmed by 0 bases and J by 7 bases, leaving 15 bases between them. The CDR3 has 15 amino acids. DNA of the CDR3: TGTGCCAGCAGTGAATATGAACAGCCAGTAGGTGGCTACACCTTC. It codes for CASSEYEQPVGGYTF.

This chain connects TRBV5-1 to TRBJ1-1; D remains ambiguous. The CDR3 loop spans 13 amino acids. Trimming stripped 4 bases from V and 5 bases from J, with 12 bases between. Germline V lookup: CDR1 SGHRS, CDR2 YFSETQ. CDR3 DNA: TGCGCCAGCAGCCAGACGACGGGGACTGAAGCTTTCTTT. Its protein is CASSQTTGTEAFF.

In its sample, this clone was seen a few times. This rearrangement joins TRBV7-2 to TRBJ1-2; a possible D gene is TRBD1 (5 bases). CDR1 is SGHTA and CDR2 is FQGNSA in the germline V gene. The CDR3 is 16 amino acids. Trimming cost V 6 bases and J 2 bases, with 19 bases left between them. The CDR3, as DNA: TGTGCCAGCAGTTTACACGGGGGAGGACTGAACTATGGCTACACCTTC. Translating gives CASSLHGGGLNYGYTF.

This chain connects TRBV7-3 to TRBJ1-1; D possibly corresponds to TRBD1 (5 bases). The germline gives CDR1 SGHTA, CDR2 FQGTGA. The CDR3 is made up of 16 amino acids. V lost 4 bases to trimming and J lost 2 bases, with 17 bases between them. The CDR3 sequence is CASSSNGPGLNTEAFF. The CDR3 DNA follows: TGTGCCAGCAGCTCCAACGGTCCGGGACTTAACACTGAAGCTTTCTTT.

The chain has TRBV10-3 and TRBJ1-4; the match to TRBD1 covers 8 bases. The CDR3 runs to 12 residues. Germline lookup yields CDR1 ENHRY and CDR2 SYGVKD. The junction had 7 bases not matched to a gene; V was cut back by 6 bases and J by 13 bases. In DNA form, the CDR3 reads TGTGCCATCAGCGACAGGGGAGAGACACTGTTTTTT. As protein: CAISDRGETLFF.

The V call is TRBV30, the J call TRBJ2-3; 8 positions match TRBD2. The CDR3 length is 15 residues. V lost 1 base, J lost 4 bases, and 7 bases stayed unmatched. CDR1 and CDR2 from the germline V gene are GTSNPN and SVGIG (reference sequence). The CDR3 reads CAWSGSGGSADTQYF. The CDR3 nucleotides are TGTGCCTGGAGTGGCAGCGGGGGCTCAGCAGATACGCAGTATTTT.

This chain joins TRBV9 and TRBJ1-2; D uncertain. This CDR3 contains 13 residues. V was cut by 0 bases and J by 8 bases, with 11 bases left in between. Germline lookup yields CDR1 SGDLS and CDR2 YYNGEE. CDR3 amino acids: CASSVASGEGYTF. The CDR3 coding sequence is TGTGCCAGCAGCGTAGCTAGCGGGGAAGGCTACACCTTC.

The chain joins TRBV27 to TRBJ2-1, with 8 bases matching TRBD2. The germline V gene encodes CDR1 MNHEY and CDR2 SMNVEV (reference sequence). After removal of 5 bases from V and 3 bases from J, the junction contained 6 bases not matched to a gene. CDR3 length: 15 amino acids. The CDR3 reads CASSPREGFYNEQFF. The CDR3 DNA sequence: TGTGCCAGCAGTCCCCGGGAGGGTTTCTACAATGAGCAGTTCTTC.

CDR3 protein: CASSGVNYGYTF. The DNA of the CDR3 is TGTGCCAGCAGTGGAGTTAACTATGGCTACACCTTC. J is TRBJ1-2 and V is TRBV2; D remains unclear. The CDR3 sequence is 12 residues long. The germline V and J ends were trimmed by 4 bases and 1 base, with 4 bases remaining between them. Germline assignment: CDR1 SNHLY and CDR2 FYNNEI.

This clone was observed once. CDR3 sequence: CASSLDGRETQYF. The CDR3 DNA sequence: TGTGCCAGCAGCTTAGACGGGAGAGAGACCCAGTACTTC. The J gene is TRBJ2-5, the V gene TRBV7-2, with TRBD2 as a possible D gene (6 bases). V shed 1 base and J shed 4 bases, with 7 bases lying between them. This CDR3 contains 13 residues. Germline V CDR1 and CDR2: SGHTA, FQGNSA.

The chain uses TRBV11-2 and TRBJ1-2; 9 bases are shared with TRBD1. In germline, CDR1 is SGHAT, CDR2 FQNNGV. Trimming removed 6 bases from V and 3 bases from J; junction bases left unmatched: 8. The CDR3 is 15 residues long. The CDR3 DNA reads TGTGCCAGCAGTCTCGTGGGGGACAGGGACTATGGCTACACCTTC. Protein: CASSLVGDRDYGYTF.

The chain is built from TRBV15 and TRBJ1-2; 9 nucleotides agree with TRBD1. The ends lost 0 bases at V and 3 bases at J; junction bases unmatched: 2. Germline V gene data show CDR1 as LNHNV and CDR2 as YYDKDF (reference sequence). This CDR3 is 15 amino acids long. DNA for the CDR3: TGTGCCACCAGCAGAGAAACAGGGGGCGACTATGGCTACACCTTC. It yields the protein CATSRETGGDYGYTF.

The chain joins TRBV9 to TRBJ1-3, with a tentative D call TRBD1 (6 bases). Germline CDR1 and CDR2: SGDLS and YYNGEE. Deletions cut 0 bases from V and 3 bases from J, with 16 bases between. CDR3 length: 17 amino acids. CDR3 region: CASSVEETGVRGNTIYF. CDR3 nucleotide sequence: TGTGCCAGCAGCGTAGAGGAGACAGGCGTACGTGGAAACACCATATATTTT.

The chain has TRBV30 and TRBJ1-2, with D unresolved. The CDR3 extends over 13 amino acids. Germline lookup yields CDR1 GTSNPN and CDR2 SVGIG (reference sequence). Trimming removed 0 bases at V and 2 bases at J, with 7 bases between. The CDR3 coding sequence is TGTGCCTGGAGTGTACTCGGGAACTATGGCTACACCTTC. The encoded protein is CAWSVLGNYGYTF.

Written as DNA, the CDR3 is TGTGCCAGCAGCTTAGGACCGGGACAGGGTGGTCCTCGGCGGCAGTACTTC. Its protein product is CASSLGPGQGGPRRQYF. J is TRBJ2-7 and V is TRBV7-6, with 9 bases aligning to TRBD1. Germline V lookup: CDR1 SGHVS, CDR2 FNYEAQ. The CDR3 totals 17 residues. The trim removed 1 base at V and 9 bases at J, leaving 16 bases unmatched.

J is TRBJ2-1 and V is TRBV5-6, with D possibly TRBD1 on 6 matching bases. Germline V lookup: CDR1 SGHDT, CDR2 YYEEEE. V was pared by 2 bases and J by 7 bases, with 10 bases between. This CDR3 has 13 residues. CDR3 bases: TGTGCCAGCAGCTTTACAGGGAGTAATGAGCAGTTCTTC. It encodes CASSFTGSNEQFF. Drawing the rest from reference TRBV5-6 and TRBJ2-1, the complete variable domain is DAGVTQSPTHLIKTRGQQVTLRCSPKSGHDTVSWYQQALGQGPQFIFQYYEEEERQRGNFPDRFSGHQFPNYSSELNVNALLLGDSALYLCASSFTGSNEQFFGPGTRLTVL.

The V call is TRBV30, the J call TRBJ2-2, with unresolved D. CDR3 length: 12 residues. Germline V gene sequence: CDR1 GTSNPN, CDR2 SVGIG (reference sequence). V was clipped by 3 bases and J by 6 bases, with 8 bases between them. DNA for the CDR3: TGTGCCTGGAGCGGTAGCCCCGGGGAGCTGTTTTTT. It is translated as CAWSGSPGELFF.

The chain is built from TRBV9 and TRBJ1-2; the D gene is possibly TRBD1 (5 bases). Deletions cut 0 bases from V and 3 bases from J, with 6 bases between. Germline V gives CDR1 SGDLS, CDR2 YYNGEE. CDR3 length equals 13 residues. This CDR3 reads CASSVGDYYGYTF. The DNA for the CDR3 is TGTGCCAGCAGCGTAGGGGACTACTATGGCTACACCTTC.

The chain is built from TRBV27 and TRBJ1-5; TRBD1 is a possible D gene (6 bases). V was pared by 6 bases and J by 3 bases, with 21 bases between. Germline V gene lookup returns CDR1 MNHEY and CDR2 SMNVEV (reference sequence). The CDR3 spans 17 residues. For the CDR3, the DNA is TGTGCCAGCAGCAAGAGACCGACAGGAGAAGTCAATCAGCCCCAGCATTTT. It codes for CASSKRPTGEVNQPQHF.

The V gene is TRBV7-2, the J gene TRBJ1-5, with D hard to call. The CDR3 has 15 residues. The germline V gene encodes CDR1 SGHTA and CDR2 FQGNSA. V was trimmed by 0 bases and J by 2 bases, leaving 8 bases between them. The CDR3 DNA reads TGTGCCAGCAGCTTAGCTTGGTCAGGCAATCAGCCCCAGCATTTT. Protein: CASSLAWSGNQPQHF.

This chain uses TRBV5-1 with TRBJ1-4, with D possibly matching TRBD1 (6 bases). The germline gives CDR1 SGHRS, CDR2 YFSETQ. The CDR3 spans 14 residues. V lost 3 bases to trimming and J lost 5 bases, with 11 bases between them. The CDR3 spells CASSSGQPNEKLFF. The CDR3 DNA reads TGCGCCAGCAGCTCAGGACAGCCCAATGAAAAACTGTTTTTT.

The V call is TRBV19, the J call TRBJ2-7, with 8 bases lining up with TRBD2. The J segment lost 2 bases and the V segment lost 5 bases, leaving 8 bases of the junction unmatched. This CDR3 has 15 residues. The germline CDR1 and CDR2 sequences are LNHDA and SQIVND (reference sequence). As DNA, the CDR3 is TGTGCCAGTAGTCCTATCGAGGGACTAGCCTACGAGCAGTACTTC. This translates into CASSPIEGLAYEQYF. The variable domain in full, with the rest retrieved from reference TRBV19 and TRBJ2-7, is DGGITQSPKYLFRKEGQNVTLSCEQNLNHDAMYWYRQDPGQGLRLIYYSQIVNDFQKGDIAEGYSVSREKKESFPLTVTSAQKNPTAFYLCASSPIEGLAYEQYFGPGTRLTVT.

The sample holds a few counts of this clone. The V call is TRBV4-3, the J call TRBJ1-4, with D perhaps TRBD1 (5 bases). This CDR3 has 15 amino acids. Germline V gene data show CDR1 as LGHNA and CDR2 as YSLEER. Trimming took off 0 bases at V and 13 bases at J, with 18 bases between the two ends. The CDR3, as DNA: TGCGCCAGCAGCCAAGATACCGACAAGGGAAGGGGACTGTTTTTT. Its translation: CASSQDTDKGRGLFF.

The CDR3 nucleotides are TGTGCCAGTAGTACGACAGGGCTGCCTGGCACAGATACGCAGTATTTT. As protein: CASSTTGLPGTDTQYF. V gene TRBV19 combines with J gene TRBJ2-3; 7 bases agree with TRBD1. Germline CDR1 LNHDA, CDR2 SQIVND (reference sequence). J was trimmed by 1 base and V by 4 bases; bases with no gene match: 8. The CDR3 has 16 residues.